These T cell receptor beta chains were read from a single sample in a study of blood T cell repertoires in COVID-19. The assay was immunoSEQ multiplex PCR, and TCRdb's table has in-frame clones only and misses some. The data contain about 220,000 clones, less than 90% of them singletons. Material for sequencing was PBMCs or T cells enriched from blood (not recorded which). These receptors were collected from a woman in her 30s who had recovered from COVID-19. Each CDR3 is given with its conserved first and last residue. Fields, in order: clone size, V gene, J gene, D gene, CDR3 protein, CDR3 DNA. The D gene is left open where the match is weak. The size entry is marked missing in some rows and otherwise reads once, few, many or a size class.

clone_size: once; v_call: TRBV5-1; j_call: TRBJ2-5; d_call: -; cdr3_aa: CAPTGRRGHQETQYF; cdr3_nt: TGCGCCCCCACGGGCCGGAGGGGCCACCAAGAGACCCAGTACTTC
clone_size: few; v_call: TRBV29-1; j_call: TRBJ1-4; d_call: -; cdr3_aa: CSVRIDGHNEKLFF; cdr3_nt: TGCAGCGTCAGGATTGACGGACATAATGAAAAACTGTTTTTT
clone_size: -; v_call: TRBV6-6; j_call: TRBJ2-7; d_call: -; cdr3_aa: CASSIDRIEQYF; cdr3_nt: TGTGCCAGCAGCATTGACAGGATCGAGCAGTACTTC
clone_size: -; v_call: TRBV7-3; j_call: TRBJ1-6; d_call: TRBD1; cdr3_aa: CASSSGQGIDSPLHF; cdr3_nt: TGTGCCAGCAGCTCGGGACAGGGCATCGATTCACCCCTCCACTTT
clone_size: -; v_call: TRBV5-3; j_call: TRBJ1-1; d_call: -; cdr3_aa: CARSLDRETEAFF; cdr3_nt: TGTGCCAGAAGCTTGGACAGGGAAACTGAAGCTTTCTTT
clone_size: -; v_call: TRBV7-6; j_call: TRBJ2-2; d_call: TRBD2; cdr3_aa: CASSPTPSGGRNTGELFF; cdr3_nt: TGTGCCAGCAGCCCTACTCCTAGCGGGGGCCGGAACACCGGGGAGCTGTTTTTT
clone_size: -; v_call: TRBV7-3; j_call: TRBJ1-4; d_call: TRBD1; cdr3_aa: CASSRGQGENEKLFF; cdr3_nt: TGTGCCAGCAGCCGGGGACAGGGAGAGAATGAAAAACTGTTTTTT
clone_size: -; v_call: TRBV10-3; j_call: TRBJ1-4; d_call: -; cdr3_aa: CAISEFSGRENFEKLFF; cdr3_nt: TGTGCCATCAGTGAGTTTTCGGGCAGGGAAAATTTTGAAAAACTGTTTTTT
clone_size: -; v_call: TRBV5-4; j_call: TRBJ1-6; d_call: TRBD1; cdr3_aa: CASSGSTGGDSPLHF; cdr3_nt: TGTGCCAGCAGCGGCTCGACAGGGGGGGATTCACCCCTCCACTTT
clone_size: -; v_call: TRBV3-1/TRBV3-2; j_call: TRBJ2-5; d_call: TRBD2; cdr3_aa: CASSQERPSGGLPAQETQYF; cdr3_nt: TGTGCCAGCAGCCAAGAAAGGCCTAGCGGGGGTCTCCCCGCCCAGGAGACCCAGTACTTC
clone_size: -; v_call: TRBV12-2; j_call: TRBJ2-3; d_call: -; cdr3_aa: CASRLDRVWGGNSDTQYF; cdr3_nt: TGTGCAAGTCGCTTAGATCGGGTCTGGGGGGGCAATTCAGATACGCAGTATTTT
clone_size: once; v_call: TRBV5-4; j_call: TRBJ1-2; d_call: TRBD1; cdr3_aa: CASSPDRGNDYGYTF; cdr3_nt: TGTGCCAGCAGCCCGGACAGGGGAAACGACTATGGCTACACCTTC
clone_size: -; v_call: TRBV7-2; j_call: TRBJ2-7; d_call: -; cdr3_aa: CASSLTSRVDYEQYF; cdr3_nt: TGTGCCAGCAGCTTGACCTCCAGGGTAGACTACGAGCAGTACTTC
clone_size: -; v_call: TRBV29-1; j_call: TRBJ1-4; d_call: TRBD1; cdr3_aa: CSVGRGPEKLFF; cdr3_nt: TGCAGCGTTGGCAGGGGGCCTGAAAAACTGTTTTTT
clone_size: -; v_call: TRBV4-3; j_call: TRBJ2-1; d_call: TRBD2; cdr3_aa: CASSHRGGHNEQFF; cdr3_nt: TGCGCCAGCAGCCATCGGGGGGGGCATAATGAGCAGTTCTTC
clone_size: once; v_call: TRBV5-1; j_call: TRBJ1-1; d_call: -; cdr3_aa: CASSLWGVNTEAFF; cdr3_nt: TGCGCCAGCTCCCTTTGGGGGGTTAACACTGAAGCTTTCTTT
clone_size: -; v_call: TRBV7-3; j_call: TRBJ2-2; d_call: -; cdr3_aa: CASSPQGRDTGELFF; cdr3_nt: TGTGCCAGCAGCCCCCAGGGGCGAGACACCGGGGAGCTGTTTTTT
clone_size: -; v_call: TRBV4-1; j_call: TRBJ1-1; d_call: TRBD1; cdr3_aa: CASSQRGRGQGKDTEAFF; cdr3_nt: TGCGCCAGCAGCCAAAGGGGGCGGGGACAGGGCAAGGACACTGAAGCTTTCTTT
clone_size: -; v_call: TRBV13; j_call: TRBJ1-1; d_call: -; cdr3_aa: CASSLGRWTEAFF; cdr3_nt: TGTGCCAGCAGCTTAGGGCGGTGGACTGAAGCTTTCTTT
clone_size: -; v_call: TRBV6-5; j_call: TRBJ2-1; d_call: -; cdr3_aa: CASSYWDSKNHNEQFF; cdr3_nt: TGTGCCAGCAGTTACTGGGACTCTAAAAACCACAATGAGCAGTTCTTC
clone_size: -; v_call: TRBV4-3; j_call: TRBJ2-1; d_call: TRBD2; cdr3_aa: CASSQDGGGATNEQFF; cdr3_nt: TGCGCCAGCAGCCAAGATGGCGGGGGGGCAACCAATGAGCAGTTCTTC